This T cell receptor (beta chain) was sequenced for a study of T cells after yellow fever vaccination. For TCR, cDNA came from 5'RACE template switching, which added a universal primer site and UMIs. In TCRdb, the 5' RACE reads were re-called with MiXCR into one record per CDR3 protein. The sample comprises 450,000 to 600,000 distinct CDR3 sequences, about 17% of which are singletons, and 17% rests with the top ten. General study results and limits: Shared CD4/CD8 clonotypes were a small share, likely from convergent recombination. Post-booster repertoires again held most primary-vaccination clones (roughly 95% CD4, 85% to 90% CD8). The presence of abundant clonotypes contaminating from the bulk population was possible in FACS-sorted repertoires.

Looked up from germline, CDR1 is LGHNA and CDR2 is YSLEER. This CDR3 comprises 14 residues. V shed 5 bases and J shed 6 bases, with 14 bases lying between them. This clonotype was observed a handful of times. The target antigen is unknown. The specimen was PBMCs, collected more than 4 days after the first yellow fever vaccination. The rearrangement uses TRBV4-3 and TRBJ2-4; D may be TRBD1 or TRBD2 (5 bases each). The clonotype was recovered from a man aged 18 to 29 who received the YFV17D yellow fever vaccine. The CDR3 DNA reads TGCGCCAGCAGCAAGACAGAGGGGTTAAACATTCAGTACTTC. The encoded protein is CASSKTEGLNIQYF.